These T cell receptor beta chains were read from a single sample in a study of T cells in Graves' hyperthyroidism and ophthalmopathy. TCRdb ran MiXCR on the multiplex PCR reads and lists one entry per CDR3 protein. The sample has hundreds of thousands of distinct CDR3 sequences; about 14% are singletons. Material: blood. The receptors shown here come from a middle-aged woman with Graves' ophthalmopathy. CDR3s include the opening cysteine and the closing phenylalanine or tryptophan. The D gene is left open where the match is weak. The listing skips clone size in some rows; elsewhere it reads once, few, many or a size class.

clone_size,d_call,v_call,j_call,cdr3_aa,cdr3_nt
many,TRBD1,TRBV28,TRBJ1-2,CASKTDRGTSGYTF,TGTGCCAGCAAAACCGACAGGGGAACGTCGGGCTACACCTTC
many,NA,TRBV3-1,TRBJ1-1,CASSQRALNTEAFF,TGTGCCAGCAGCCAGAGGGCCCTGAACACTGAAGCTTTCTTT
NA,TRBD1,TRBV12-3/TRBV12-4,TRBJ2-5,CASSRQGNLYQETQYF,TGTGCCAGCAGCCGACAGGGGAATCTGTACCAAGAGACCCAGTACTTC
many,NA,TRBV12-3/TRBV12-4,TRBJ2-6,CASSAPGANVLTF,TGTGCCAGCAGTGCTCCTGGGGCCAACGTCCTGACTTTC
many,TRBD2,TRBV7-6,TRBJ2-5,CASSSLSGSQETQYF,TGTGCCAGCAGCTCCCTCAGCGGGAGTCAAGAGACCCAGTACTTC
NA,TRBD2,TRBV15,TRBJ2-2,CATSRKLAGGPNTGELFF,TGTGCCACCAGCAGGAAGCTAGCGGGAGGGCCCAACACCGGGGAGCTGTTTTTT
many,NA,TRBV7-2,TRBJ1-1,CASRSRKNTEAFF,TGTGCCAGCAGATCCAGGAAGAACACTGAAGCTTTCTTT
many,TRBD1,TRBV7-2,TRBJ2-7,CASSVDREHEQYF,TGTGCCAGCAGCGTTGACAGGGAACACGAGCAGTACTTC
many,TRBD1,TRBV28,TRBJ1-5,CASSFSRGRTNQPQHF,TGTGCCAGCAGTTTTAGCAGGGGGCGGACGAATCAGCCCCAGCATTTT
many,NA,TRBV28,TRBJ2-7,CASSFLSDSYEQYF,TGTGCCAGCAGTTTTTTGTCAGACTCCTACGAGCAGTACTTC
few,NA,TRBV19,TRBJ2-7,CASSTTGNYEQYF,TGTGCCAGTAGTACAACAGGGAACTACGAGCAGTACTTC
few,NA,TRBV5-1,TRBJ1-2,CASSLDQGSYGYTF,TGCGCCAGCAGCTTGGATCAGGGAAGCTATGGCTACACCTTC
NA,TRBD2,TRBV28,TRBJ2-5,CASSLAGVPAQYF,TGTGCCAGCAGTTTAGCGGGAGTTCCCGCCCAGTACTTC
many,TRBD2,TRBV6-2/TRBV6-3,TRBJ2-7,CASRRTSGTSSYEQYF,TGTGCCAGCAGGCGGACTAGCGGGACGTCTTCCTACGAGCAGTACTTC
NA,NA,TRBV6-2/TRBV6-3,TRBJ2-6,CASSYIGAGANVLTF,TGTGCCAGCAGTTATATCGGGGCTGGGGCCAACGTCCTGACTTTC
many,NA,TRBV6-1,TRBJ1-5,CASMEGSYGGNQPQHF,TGTGCCAGCATGGAAGGATCCTACGGGGGCAATCAGCCCCAGCATTTT
few,NA,TRBV11-1,TRBJ1-1,CASSFTGWSTEAFF,TGTGCCAGCAGCTTCACAGGGTGGTCCACTGAAGCTTTCTTT